This T cell receptor beta chain was found in a study of cytomegalovirus exposure and HLA in healthy donors. Study-level results: Highly shared variants forming one cluster were likely a sequencing artifact.

Remarks on this clone: Its antigen is currently unknown.

A multiplex PCR was run with 60 Vbeta primers and 13 Jbeta primers. Assay: immunoSEQ multiplex PCR; the TCRdb copy retains only in-frame clones and omits some. This sample has more than 85,000 clones, with under 85% found just once. Germline V gives CDR1 MDHEN, CDR2 SYDVKM. Trimming took 5 bases from V and 3 from J; bases not matched to a gene: 9. This CDR3 has 16 amino acids. The rearrangement joins TRBV28 to TRBJ2-7; 11 bases line up with TRBD1. The sequenced sample was PBMCs. This sequence originates from a man between 25 and 39 years old in good health and CMV-seronegative. DNA for the CDR3: TGTGCCAGCAGTCTCGATTCCGGGACAGGGGGCTACGAGCAGTACTTC. This translates into CASSLDSGTGGYEQYF.